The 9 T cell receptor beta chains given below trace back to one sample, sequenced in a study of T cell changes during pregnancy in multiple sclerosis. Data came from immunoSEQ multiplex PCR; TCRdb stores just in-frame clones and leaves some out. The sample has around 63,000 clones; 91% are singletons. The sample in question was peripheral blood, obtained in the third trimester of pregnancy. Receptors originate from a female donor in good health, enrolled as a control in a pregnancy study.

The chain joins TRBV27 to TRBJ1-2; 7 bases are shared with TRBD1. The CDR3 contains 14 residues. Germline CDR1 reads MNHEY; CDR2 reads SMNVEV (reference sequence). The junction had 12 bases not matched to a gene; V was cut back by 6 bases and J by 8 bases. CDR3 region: CASRKQGKVRGYTF. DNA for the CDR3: TGTGCCAGCAGAAAACAGGGGAAGGTGCGGGGCTACACCTTC.

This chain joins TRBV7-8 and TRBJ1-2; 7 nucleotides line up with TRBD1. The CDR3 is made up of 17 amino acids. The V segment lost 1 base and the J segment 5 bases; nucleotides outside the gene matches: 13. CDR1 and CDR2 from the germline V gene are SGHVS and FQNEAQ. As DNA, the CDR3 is TGTGCCAGCAGCTTAGGTTCTTGGGGACAGCATTTTTATGGCTACACCTTC. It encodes CASSLGSWGQHFYGYTF.

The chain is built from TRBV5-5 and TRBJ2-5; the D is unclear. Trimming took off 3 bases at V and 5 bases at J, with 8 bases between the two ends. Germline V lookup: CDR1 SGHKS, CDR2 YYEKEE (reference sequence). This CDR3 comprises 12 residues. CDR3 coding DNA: TGTGCCAGCAGCTCTACCGAGGAGACCCAGTACTTC. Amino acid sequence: CASSSTEETQYF. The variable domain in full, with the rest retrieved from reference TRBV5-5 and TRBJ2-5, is DAGVTQSPTHLIKTRGQQVTLRCSPISGHKSVSWYQQVLGQGPQFIFQYYEKEERGRGNFPDRFSARQFPNYSSELNVNALLLGDSALYLCASSSTEETQYFGPGTRLLVL.

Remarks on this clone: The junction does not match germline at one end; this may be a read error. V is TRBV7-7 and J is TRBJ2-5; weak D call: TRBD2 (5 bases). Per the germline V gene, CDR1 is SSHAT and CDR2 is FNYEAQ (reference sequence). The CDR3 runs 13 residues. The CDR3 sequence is CASSLSGLGTQYF. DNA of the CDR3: TGTGCTAGCAGCTTATCGGGGTTAGGGACCCAGTACTTC.

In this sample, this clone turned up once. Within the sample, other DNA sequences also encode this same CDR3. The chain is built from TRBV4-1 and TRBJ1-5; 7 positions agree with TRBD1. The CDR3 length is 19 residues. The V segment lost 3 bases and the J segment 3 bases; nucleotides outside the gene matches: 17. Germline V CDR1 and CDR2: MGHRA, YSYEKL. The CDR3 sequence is CASSQGVRGGGATNQPQHF. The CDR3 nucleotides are TGCGCCAGCAGCCAGGGGGTGAGAGGGGGCGGCGCTACCAATCAGCCCCAGCATTTT.

In nucleotides, the CDR3 is TGTGCCAGCAGCCCAGGTCTGGATACGCAGTATTTT. This gives the protein CASSPGLDTQYF. This sequence joins TRBV7-3 and TRBJ2-3; no reliable D call. This CDR3 region has 12 residues. The V end was cut by 5 bases, the J end by 6 bases, with 9 bases between. CDR1 is SGHTA and CDR2 is FQGTGA in the germline V gene.

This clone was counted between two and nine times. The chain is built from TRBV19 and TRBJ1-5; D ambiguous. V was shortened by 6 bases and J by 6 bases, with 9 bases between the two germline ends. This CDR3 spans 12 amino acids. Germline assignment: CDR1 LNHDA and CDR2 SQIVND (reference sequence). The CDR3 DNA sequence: TGTGCCAGTAGCTCCCTGCGTCAGCCCCAGCATTTT. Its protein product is CASSSLRQPQHF.

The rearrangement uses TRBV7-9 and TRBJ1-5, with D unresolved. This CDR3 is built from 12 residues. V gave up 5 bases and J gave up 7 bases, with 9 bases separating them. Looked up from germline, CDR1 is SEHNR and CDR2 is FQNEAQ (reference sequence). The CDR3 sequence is CASSDPGQPQHF. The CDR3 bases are TGTGCCAGCAGCGACCCCGGGCAGCCCCAGCATTTT. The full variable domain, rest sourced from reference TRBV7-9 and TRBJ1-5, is DTGVSQNPRHKITKRGQNVTFRCDPISEHNRLYWYRQTLGQGPEFLTYFQNEAQLEKSRLLSDRFSAERPKGSFSTLEIQRTEQGDSAMYLCASSDPGQPQHFGDGTRLSIL.

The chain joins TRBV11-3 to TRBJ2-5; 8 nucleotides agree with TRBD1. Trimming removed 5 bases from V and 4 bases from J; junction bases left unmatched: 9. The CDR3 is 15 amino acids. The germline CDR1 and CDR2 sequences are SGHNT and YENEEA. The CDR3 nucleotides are TGTGCCAGCAGCAGCGGACAGGGCTCCGGAGAGACCCAGTACTTC. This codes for CASSSGQGSGETQYF. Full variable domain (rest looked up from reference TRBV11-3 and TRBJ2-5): EAGVVQSPRYKIIEKKQPVAFWCNPISGHNTLYWYLQNLGQGPELLIRYENEEAVDDSQLPKDRFSAERLKGVDSTLKIQPAELGDSAVYLCASSSGQGSGETQYFGPGTRLLVL.